Below, one T cell receptor (beta chain) is given with its context. Its antigen is unknown. Per-base qualities were not stored, and no clone one base away is much larger. This sample was included in a study of T-cell memory formation after mild COVID-19 (dated by TCRdb to the early 2020s). Describing the broader study: TCR sequence clusters from the two donors were found to be largely donor specific. T-cell clones expanding and contracting after mild COVID-19 in a couple of donors were tracked by longitudinal TCRalpha and TCRbeta repertoire sequencing. Two young, previously healthy adult volunteers made up the cohort, one male and one female. What the study reported, not specific to this receptor: SARS-CoV-2 specificity of the second-wave clones peaking on day 37 was not confirmed. Only two mild cases were covered by the study, and larger cohorts that include severe cases with pre-infection samples were considered necessary. Contracting CD4+ clones were found mainly in CM and EM memory subsets, while CD8+ clones were enriched in EMRA. The detection of some responding clones in pre-infection memory suggests that pre-existing cross-reactive memory T cells joined the SARS-CoV-2 response. From day 15 to 85, contracting clones showed balanced CD4/CD8 phenotypes, whereas a second wave of clones that expanded from day 15 to 37 leaned towards CD4+.

PBMCs were isolated by Ficoll-Paque density gradient centrifugation. In the germline V gene (reference sequence), CDR1 corresponds to MNHNY and CDR2 to SVGAGI. V sheds 5 bases and J sheds 0 bases, leaving 7 bases between their ends. The CDR3 goes from the cysteine to the phenylalanine over 13 residues. Of the read, only the CDR3 DNA is kept; its 39 bases are in frame from base 1. TCRdb lists the instrument as Illumina NovaSeq 6000. TCRalpha and TCRbeta cDNA libraries were constructed by 5'RACE with constant-segment primers, with sample barcodes and unique molecular identifiers being introduced. RNA was extracted from every sample with Trizol reagent. The libraries were amplified in two PCR steps, and the second step added a second sample barcode and Illumina TruSeq adapters. Sequencing of the libraries was done on an Illumina NovaSeq, producing 2 x 150 bp paired-end reads. As for how the authors treated the data: With migec v1.2.7, reads were demultiplexed and then collapsed into UMI-guided consensus sequences. Using mixcr v2.1.11, UMI consensuses were aligned to TRA and TRB V and J templates and then assembled into clonotypes. Expanded or contracted clonotypes were those called significant by both edgeR and NoisET, with noise models trained on biological replicates. For edgeR calls, the cutoffs were a false discovery rate-adjusted p below 0.01 and a log2 fold-change threshold of 1. As an exploratory analysis of dynamics, PCA with hierarchical clustering was applied to max-normalized trajectories of the 1000 most abundant clonotypes. The CD4 or CD8 phenotype of responding clones was assigned using the separately sequenced CD4+ and CD8+ repertoires. The public sequencing data were trimmed at Q25 with fastp and processed into clonotypes with MiXCR by TCRdb, which kept only in-frame beta chains. Rows are combined by CDR3 protein, so each entry shows the most common genes and DNA. The V and J calls were not made by the authors but by TCRdb's processing. For this sample the table gives about 470,000 distinct CDR3 sequences, of which around a sixth were detected only once. The top ten hold 9% to 15% of the sample.

The specimen sequenced was PBMCs or a T cell subset sorted from them (not recorded which). This clonotype originated in an adult woman who had mild COVID-19 (a few samples of this study predate the infection). The sample titles of this study are shuffled in the database, so cell type and time point are left out; the donor was told from shared clones. In this chain, TRBV6-6 is recombined with TRBJ2-5; confidence is insufficient to name the D gene. The nucleotide sequence reads TGTGCCAGCAGTAGACCGTACCAAGAGACCCAGTACTTC. The translation is CASSRPYQETQYF.